The T cell receptor (beta chain) described here comes from a study of regulatory T cells in long-lasting Graves disease. Whole-study results and caveats: Persistent Graves' patients had lower TCR diversity than newly diagnosed ones.

The CDR3 is 13 residues long. From germline, CDR1 is MNHEY and CDR2 SMNVEV (reference sequence). The J segment lost 6 bases and the V segment lost 7 bases, leaving 7 bases of the junction unmatched. As to time point: persistent/refractory GD, antithyroid drugs over 5 years with positive TRAb. RNA isolated from PBMCs was used to make the TCR library. Guidelines of the American Thyroid Association were used to diagnose Graves' disease. Patients were from an endocrinology department in Xi'an, China. In its sample, this clonotype was seen many times. Its specificity is unknown. Building the TCR beta libraries relied on iRepertoire HTBI primers, and CDR3 regions underwent Arm-PCR. From the multiplex PCR reads, TCRdb called clonotypes with MiXCR, one entry per CDR3 protein. The sample holds roughly 470,000 distinct CDR3 sequences, less than 25% seen once.

The rearrangement joins TRBV27 to TRBJ2-7, with 9 nucleotides matching TRBD1. The clonotype comes from a female donor with Graves disease. The source was peripheral blood mononuclear cells (PBMCs), collected when the disease was refractory, from a patient treated with antithyroid drugs. CDR3 nucleotides: TGTGCCAGCACCCGGGACAGGGTAAGCGAGCAGTACTTC. It yields the protein CASTRDRVSEQYF.